Listed below are T cell receptor beta chains from one sample, sequenced in a study of blood T cell repertoires in COVID-19. TCRdb's table, derived via immunoSEQ multiplex PCR, lists solely in-frame clones and lacks some. The sample contains approximately 32,000 clones, roughly 84% of which appear only once. The sample consisted of peripheral blood. The source of these receptors is a man between 60 and 75 years old with active COVID-19. CDR3s include the opening cysteine and the closing phenylalanine or tryptophan. The D gene is left open where the match is weak. Part of the rows lack a size; the others show once, few, many or a class for expanded clones.

j_call clone_size v_call d_call cdr3_aa cdr3_nt
TRBJ1-5 NA TRBV19 NA CASNSRNQPQHF TGTGCCAGTAACAGTCGCAATCAGCCCCAGCATTTT
TRBJ2-7 NA TRBV23-1 NA CASSDGVGEQYF TGCGCCAGCAGCGACGGAGTTGGCGAGCAGTACTTC
TRBJ2-1 NA TRBV24-1 TRBD1 CATSDPTGGENEQFF TGTGCCACCAGTGACCCGACAGGGGGCGAAAATGAGCAGTTCTTC
TRBJ1-4 NA TRBV18 NA CASSPLRSGYNEKLFF TGTGCCAGCTCACCACTCCGCAGCGGGTATAATGAAAAACTGTTTTTT
TRBJ2-7 NA TRBV29-1 NA CSVGQGRYEQYF TGCAGCGTTGGGCAGGGCCGTTACGAGCAGTACTTC
TRBJ2-3 NA TRBV7-3 NA CASSAGLWDTQYF TGTGCCAGCAGCGCGGGACTTTGGGATACGCAGTATTTT
TRBJ2-1 few TRBV5-1 NA CASSLSGQHNEQFF TGCGCCAGCAGCTTGTCTGGACAACACAATGAGCAGTTCTTC
TRBJ1-1 few TRBV7-9 NA CASSFSGETEAFF TGTGCCAGCAGCTTCAGCGGGGAAACTGAAGCTTTCTTT
TRBJ2-5 NA TRBV2 NA CASSASQQETQYF TGTGCCAGCAGTGCGTCCCAGCAAGAGACCCAGTACTTC
TRBJ1-2 NA TRBV7-2 TRBD1 CASSPRGRDYGYTF TGTGCCAGCAGCCCCAGGGGGCGCGACTATGGCTACACCTTC
TRBJ2-1 NA TRBV18 TRBD2 CASSLAGGRNEQFF TGTGCCAGCTCCCTAGCGGGAGGAAGGAATGAGCAGTTCTTC
TRBJ2-7 NA TRBV5-8 NA CASRVTGYEQYF TGTGCCAGCAGGGTAACAGGGTACGAGCAGTACTTC
TRBJ2-1 once TRBV9 TRBD1 CASSGTGGPYNEQFF TGTGCCAGCAGCGGAACAGGGGGCCCCTACAATGAGCAGTTCTTC
TRBJ2-1 once TRBV19 TRBD2 CASSMGTSGGRLF TGTGCCAGTAGTATGGGCACTAGCGGGGGGCGACTCTTC
TRBJ2-2 NA TRBV11-1 TRBD1 CASSLQGAGTGELFF TGTGCCAGCAGCTTACAGGGGGCGGGGACCGGGGAGCTGTTTTTT
TRBJ1-5 NA TRBV12-3/TRBV12-4 NA CASRTQSGPQHF TGTGCCAGCAGAACTCAATCTGGGCCCCAGCATTTT
TRBJ2-2 NA TRBV5-5 TRBD2 CASSLWLAGGSGTGELFF TGTGCCAGCAGCTTGTGGCTAGCGGGGGGGTCTGGCACCGGGGAGCTGTTTTTT
TRBJ1-6 NA TRBV10-3 TRBD1 CAISGTGNRSPLHF TGTGCCATCAGCGGGACAGGGAACAGGTCACCCCTCCACTTT
TRBJ2-2 NA TRBV3-1/TRBV3-2 NA CASSLRGSGELFF TGTGCCAGCAGCCTACGGGGTTCCGGGGAGCTGTTTTTT
TRBJ2-3 NA TRBV7-9 NA CASSLGYRELRTDTQYF TGTGCCAGCAGCTTAGGGTACAGGGAGCTCCGCACAGATACGCAGTATTTT
TRBJ2-1 NA TRBV9 TRBD2 CASSGGTGTSLNEQFF TGTGCCAGCAGCGGAGGAACCGGGACTAGTTTAAATGAGCAGTTCTTC
TRBJ2-7 NA TRBV6-2/TRBV6-3 TRBD2 CASSLMTSGSGEQYF TGTGCCAGCAGTTTAATGACTAGCGGGAGTGGCGAGCAGTACTTC
TRBJ2-2 NA TRBV5-4 NA CASSFGSSNTGELFF TGTGCCAGCAGCTTTGGGAGTTCGAACACCGGGGAGCTGTTTTTT
TRBJ1-4 NA TRBV5-4 NA CASSLGDSGNEKLFF TGTGCCAGCAGCTTGGGAGATTCGGGAAATGAAAAACTGTTTTTT
TRBJ2-3 NA TRBV6-2/TRBV6-3 TRBD1 CASSLDRGGTDTQYF TGTGCCAGCAGTTTGGACAGGGGAGGCACAGATACGCAGTATTTT
TRBJ1-5 NA TRBV19 TRBD1 CASSTRDRRRNQPQHF TGTGCCAGTAGTACCAGGGACAGGAGACGCAATCAGCCCCAGCATTTT
TRBJ2-2 NA TRBV6-2/TRBV6-3 TRBD1 CASSNRDRATGELFF TGTGCCAGCAGTAACCGGGACAGGGCGACTGGGGAGCTGTTTTTT
TRBJ1-1 NA TRBV4-1 NA CASSSYMNTEAFF TGCGCCAGCAGCTCTTACATGAACACTGAAGCTTTCTTT
TRBJ1-2 NA TRBV5-1 NA CASSLGARGADYGYTF TGCGCCAGCAGCTTGGGGGCTCGGGGTGCGGACTATGGCTACACCTTC
TRBJ2-1 NA TRBV10-3 TRBD1 CAISDRGDDEQFF TGTGCCATCAGCGACAGGGGGGACGATGAGCAGTTCTTC
TRBJ1-5 NA TRBV19 TRBD1 CASPDRGDQPQHF TGTGCCTCTCCGGACAGGGGGGACCAGCCCCAGCATTTT